This is a list of T cell receptor beta chains from one sample in a study of control samples from healthy donors and cancer patients. This table comes from immunoSEQ multiplex PCR, and its TCRdb copy is limited to in-frame clones, with some not included. The sample lists around 170,000 clones, nearly 90% seen once, with around 1.5% in the top ten. The sample comprised blood. The source is a woman aged 45 to 65 in good health. The CDR3 runs from the conserved cysteine through the conserved F or W. D genes are given only for firm matches. Clone size is not always given. Where it is, it says once, few, many or a class for expanded clones.

TRBJ2-5,.,TRBV28,13,.,TGTGCCAGCTCTCGGTGGGCGGGGGAGACCCAGTACTTC,CASSRWAGETQYF
TRBJ2-5,.,TRBV7-2,15,.,TGTGCCAGCAGCTTGTCCCCAGGCATACAAGAGACCCAGTACTTC,CASSLSPGIQETQYF
TRBJ2-1,TRBD2,TRBV3-1/TRBV3-2,21,few,TGTGCCAGCAGCCCTTCATCCGGGACTAGCGGGGGGGAAAGCTCCTACAATGAGCAGTTCTTC,CASSPSSGTSGGESSYNEQFF
TRBJ1-2,TRBD1,TRBV4-3,15,.,TGCGCCAGCAGCCAAGAGGTAGGGACAGGGACCGGCTACACCTTC,CASSQEVGTGTGYTF
TRBJ1-2,TRBD1,TRBV24-1,16,.,TGTGCCACCAGTGATGAGGGGGCTCCCGTCCCCTATGGCTACACCTTC,CATSDEGAPVPYGYTF
TRBJ2-5,.,TRBV4-1,15,.,TGCGCCAGCAGCCTTTCGACACGGGACCAAGAGACCCAGTACTTC,CASSLSTRDQETQYF
TRBJ1-1,TRBD1,TRBV5-4,11,.,TGTGCCAGCAGCTTTGGGACAGAACCTCAATTT,CASSFGTEPQF
TRBJ2-4,TRBD1,TRBV7-3,14,.,TGTGCCAGCGCAGGGGGCCCCACCAAAAACATTCAGTACTTC,CASAGGPTKNIQYF
TRBJ1-5,.,TRBV7-9,16,once,TGTGCCAGCAGCGGGGAGAGGCATCCGAGCAATCAGCCCCAGCATTTT,CASSGERHPSNQPQHF
TRBJ2-3,.,TRBV7-9,12,.,TGTGCCAGCAACGGACCGACAGATACGCAGTATTTT,CASNGPTDTQYF
TRBJ1-4,.,TRBV6-5,14,.,TGTGCCAGCAGCTTGACAGTGAATAATGAAAAACTGTTTTTT,CASSLTVNNEKLFF
TRBJ2-7,.,TRBV5-6,15,.,TGTGCCAGCAGCCCTCTGGGAAGGGTATCCTACGAGCAGTACTTC,CASSPLGRVSYEQYF
TRBJ1-5,.,TRBV12-2,18,.,TGTGCAAGTCGCTCACTCGGTCAGGCCGGCTTAAGCAATCAGCCCCAGCATTTT,CASRSLGQAGLSNQPQHF
TRBJ2-1,TRBD2,TRBV6-6,15,.,TGTGCCAGCAGTTCGCGGACTAGTTCCTACAATGAGCAGTTCTTC,CASSSRTSSYNEQFF
TRBJ2-3,.,TRBV24-1,18,.,TGTGCCACCAGTGGCGGAAATGGGTGGGGGAAGCGCACAGATACGCAGTATTTT,CATSGGNGWGKRTDTQYF
TRBJ1-1,.,TRBV19,14,.,TGTGCCAGTACGGGGGCTCCCCTTAAGGCTGAAGCTTTCTTT,CASTGAPLKAEAFF
TRBJ2-3,TRBD1,TRBV10-3,15,.,TGTGCCATCAGCGGGGGGACAGGGGAGGGGGATACGCAGTATTTT,CAISGGTGEGDTQYF
TRBJ2-7,.,TRBV5-1,13,.,TGCGCCAGCAGCTTGAACAGCCACTACGAGCAGTACTTC,CASSLNSHYEQYF
TRBJ2-5,TRBD2,TRBV24-1,16,.,TGTGCCACCAGTGATGGAAAGGGACTAGCGGGGGAGACCCAGTACTTC,CATSDGKGLAGETQYF
TRBJ1-2,TRBD1,TRBV6-1,16,.,TGTGCCAGCAGTGAAATCGGGACAGCGATTAACTATGGCTACACCTTC,CASSEIGTAINYGYTF
TRBJ2-1,TRBD2,TRBV15,16,.,TGTGCCACCAGCGGGGTGTCAGGACTAGCGGGAGGTGAGCAGTTCTTC,CATSGVSGLAGGEQFF
TRBJ1-2,.,TRBV24-1,19,once,TGTGCCACCAGTGACTCCCAAGCGTCTGGCTCGAGGGTTTTATACGGCTACACCTTC,CATSDSQASGSRVLYGYTF
TRBJ1-2,.,TRBV6-5,14,.,TGTGCCAGCACCCGGCGGGGATCTAACTATGGCTACACCTTC,CASTRRGSNYGYTF
TRBJ1-5,.,TRBV7-8,13,.,TGTGCCAGCAGCCGGAGTGAAAATCAGCCCCAGCATTTT,CASSRSENQPQHF
TRBJ1-5,.,TRBV5-1,14,.,TGCGCCAGCAGCCCTGAGGGGGTAGATCAGCCCCAGCATTTT,CASSPEGVDQPQHF
TRBJ1-2,TRBD1,TRBV5-1,15,.,TGCGCCAGCAGACCAATTTCCGGGACAGGGGTAGGCTACACCTTC,CASRPISGTGVGYTF
TRBJ2-1,TRBD1,TRBV29-1,11,.,TGCAGCGTTCGGGACAGAAATGAGCAGTTCTTC,CSVRDRNEQFF
TRBJ2-3,TRBD2,TRBV9,17,.,TGTGCCAGCAGCAAGTTTGGGACTAGCGGGATCACAGATACGCAGTATTTT,CASSKFGTSGITDTQYF
TRBJ1-2,.,TRBV9,17,.,TGTGCCAGCAGCCCCCCCTTAGGGGGATCAACTAACTATGGCTACACCTTC,CASSPPLGGSTNYGYTF
TRBJ2-7,TRBD1,TRBV6-6,16,once,TGTGCCAGCAGTTACTCGCCTCGGGACAGACCCTACGAGCAGTACTTC,CASSYSPRDRPYEQYF
TRBJ1-5,.,TRBV3-1/TRBV3-2,14,.,TGTGCCAGCAGCCCGGGACTCAGCAATCAGCCCCAGCATTTT,CASSPGLSNQPQHF
TRBJ1-1,.,TRBV30,11,.,TGTGCCTGGGTCTTGACGACAGAAGCTTTCTTT,CAWVLTTEAFF
TRBJ1-5,.,TRBV7-9,14,.,TGTGCCAGCACAAAAGACATGGGAAATCAGCCCCAGCATTTT,CASTKDMGNQPQHF
TRBJ2-7,.,TRBV28,12,.,TGTGCCAGCAGTTTATTCGGTTACGAGCAGTACTTC,CASSLFGYEQYF
TRBJ2-1,TRBD2,TRBV7-2,16,.,TGTGCCAGCAGCTTGACTAGCGGGGGCTCCTACAATGAGCAGTTCTTC,CASSLTSGGSYNEQFF
TRBJ2-3,.,TRBV4-3,15,few,TGCGCCAGCAGCCAAGATCGGGAGCGGTCCTCGCACTTGAATTTT,CASSQDRERSSHLNF
TRBJ2-1,TRBD2,TRBV9,18,.,TGTGCCAGCAGCGTAGCTGTAGCGGGGGGGCTTATCAACAATGAGCAGTTCTTC,CASSVAVAGGLINNEQFF
TRBJ2-5,.,TRBV5-5,14,once,TGTGCCAGCAGCCGCAGGGGCATGGAGGAGACCCAGTACTTC,CASSRRGMEETQYF
TRBJ2-1,TRBD1,TRBV9,16,.,TGTGCCAGCAGCGTAGTAGGGACAGGGGGCTACAATGAGCAGTTCTTC,CASSVVGTGGYNEQFF
TRBJ1-3,TRBD1,TRBV29-1,16,.,TGCAGCGTTGGTTGGGGACAGGGGGCTTCGGGAAACACCATATATTTT,CSVGWGQGASGNTIYF
TRBJ2-3,.,TRBV6-6,15,.,TGTGCCAGCAGGGGCAGCGGGACATTCACAGATACGCAGTATTTT,CASRGSGTFTDTQYF
TRBJ2-2,.,TRBV6-2/TRBV6-3,15,few,TGTGCCAGCAGTACCTGGACCGCGAACACCGGGGAGCTGTTTTTT,CASSTWTANTGELFF
TRBJ2-7,TRBD2,TRBV6-1,15,.,TGTGCCAGCAGTGAAGGGACTAGCGGGGCCTACGAGCAGTACTTC,CASSEGTSGAYEQYF
TRBJ2-1,TRBD2,TRBV7-3,17,few,TGTGCCAGCAGCGCGGGACTAGCGGGAGGGCTAGACAATGAGCAGTTCTTC,CASSAGLAGGLDNEQFF
TRBJ2-1,TRBD1,TRBV7-2,17,.,TGTGCCAGCAGCTTAGCGGCCGACAGGGTCATCTGGGGTGAGCAGTTCTTC,CASSLAADRVIWGEQFF
TRBJ1-2,.,TRBV27,15,.,TGTGCCACCCCCCCCGGGGCAATAGAGACAGTTGGCTACACCTTC,CATPPGAIETVGYTF
TRBJ2-2,.,TRBV6-4,14,.,TGTGCCAGCAGTGCGGCCCCGGGCACCGGGGAGCTGTTTTTT,CASSAAPGTGELFF
TRBJ1-5,.,TRBV9,13,.,TGTGCCAGCAGCGTAAGTAGCAATCAGCCCCAGCATTTT,CASSVSSNQPQHF
TRBJ1-1,.,TRBV5-4,18,.,TGTGCCAGCAGCTTGGCAGTTTCTGTGGGGGCCACCCACACTGAAGCTTTCTTT,CASSLAVSVGATHTEAFF
TRBJ2-7,TRBD2,TRBV14,16,.,TGTGCCAGCAGCCAAGTGCGGGGGTCTTTACCCTACGAGCAGTACTTC,CASSQVRGSLPYEQYF
TRBJ2-5,.,TRBV16,16,.,TGTGCCAGCAGCCAGGGGCGAGGGATTACCCGGGAGACCCAGTACTTC,CASSQGRGITRETQYF
TRBJ2-7,TRBD2,TRBV9,14,.,TGTGCCAGCAGCGGACTAGCGGGAGCGGGCGAGCAGTACTTC,CASSGLAGAGEQYF
TRBJ1-1,TRBD1,TRBV18,12,.,TGTGCCAGCTCTCGAGACAGGGACGGAGCTTTCTTT,CASSRDRDGAFF
TRBJ1-4,.,TRBV19,14,.,TGTGCCAGTAGTATGAGGGGCGACAGTGAAAAACTGTTTTTT,CASSMRGDSEKLFF
TRBJ2-7,.,TRBV10-2,15,.,TGCGCCAGCAGTGAGTCGTGGGCAGGGGCCTACGAGCAGTACTTC,CASSESWAGAYEQYF
TRBJ1-1,TRBD1,TRBV5-4,15,.,TGTGCCAGCAGCACCCGACAGGGGGCAGGAACTGAAGCTTTCTTT,CASSTRQGAGTEAFF
TRBJ1-2,.,TRBV5-6,12,.,TGTGCCAGCAGCCCTGGGCCCTATGGCTACACCTTC,CASSPGPYGYTF
TRBJ2-1,.,TRBV7-2,16,.,TGTGCCAGCAGCTTTAGAGCGGTACCCTCCTACAATGAGCAGTTCTTC,CASSFRAVPSYNEQFF
TRBJ2-5,.,TRBV5-8,11,.,TGTGCCAGCAGCTCTTTGGAGACCCAGTACTTC,CASSSLETQYF
TRBJ1-6,.,TRBV7-2,14,.,TGTGCCAGCCGTGGGGGAGGTAGCAATTCACCCCTCCACTTT,CASRGGGSNSPLHF